This note documents a single TCR beta chain sequence. The data originate from a study of monozygotic twins with inflammatory bowel disease. TCRdb re-called the 5' RACE reads and shows each CDR3 protein once, DNA omitted. The sample includes more than 110,000 distinct CDR3 sequences. From whole blood, total RNA was isolated without any sorting of T cells. Germline CDR1 SSHAT, CDR2 FNYEAQ (reference sequence). This CDR3 is built from 14 residues. The sample was blood. This sequence joins TRBV7-7 and TRBJ2-2; the TRBD1 assignment by TCRdb is unverifiable without DNA. The clonotype originates from a human donor with ulcerative colitis or Crohn's disease, or a healthy co-twin of an affected twin (not recorded which). The chain's CDR3 is CASSPVVTRGELFF.